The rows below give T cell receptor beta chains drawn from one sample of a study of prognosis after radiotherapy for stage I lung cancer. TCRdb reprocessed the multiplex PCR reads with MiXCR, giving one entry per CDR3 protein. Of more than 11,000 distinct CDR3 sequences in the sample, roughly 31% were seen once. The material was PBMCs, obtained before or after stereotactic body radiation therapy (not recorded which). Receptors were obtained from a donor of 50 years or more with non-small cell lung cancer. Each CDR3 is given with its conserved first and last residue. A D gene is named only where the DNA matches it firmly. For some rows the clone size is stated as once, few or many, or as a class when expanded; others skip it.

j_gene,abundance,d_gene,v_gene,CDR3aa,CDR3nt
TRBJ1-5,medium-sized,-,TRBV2,CASSEGERNQPQHF,TGTGCCAGCAGTGAGGGGGAGCGCAATCAGCCCCAGCATTTT
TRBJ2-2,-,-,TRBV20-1,CSAPKRDTELFF,TGCAGTGCCCCAAAGAGAGACACCGAGCTGTTTTTT
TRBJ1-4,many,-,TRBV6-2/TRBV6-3,CASSLGEKLFF,TGTGCCAGCAGTTTAGGTGAAAAACTGTTTTTT
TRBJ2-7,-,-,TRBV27,CASSLWGPGRATYEQYF,TGTGCCAGCAGTTTATGGGGGCCGGGACGGGCTACCTACGAGCAGTACTTC
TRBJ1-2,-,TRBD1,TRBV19,CASRMGTGGRDYCYTF,TGTGCCAGTAGGATGGGTACAGGGGGTCGAGACTATTGCTACACCTTC
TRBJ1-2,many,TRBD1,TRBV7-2,CASSWTGWGYTF,TGTGCCAGCAGCTGGACAGGCTGGGGCTACACCTTC
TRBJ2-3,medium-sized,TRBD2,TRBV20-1,CRVLAGGVTDTQYF,TGCAGAGTCCTAGCGGGAGGAGTCACAGATACGCAGTATTTT
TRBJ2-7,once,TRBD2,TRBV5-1,CASSPLFGTSYEQYF,TGCGCCAGCAGCCCGCTCTTCGGGACTAGCTACGAGCAGTACTTC
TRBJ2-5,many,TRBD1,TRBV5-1,CASSLVTGGAETQYF,TGCGCCAGCAGCTTGGTTACAGGGGGCGCGGAGACCCAGTACTTC
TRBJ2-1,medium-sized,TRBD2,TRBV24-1,CATSDYRGGSYNEQFF,TGTGCCACCAGTGACTACCGCGGGGGGTCCTACAATGAGCAGTTCTTC
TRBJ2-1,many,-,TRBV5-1,CASSLIPYNEQFF,TGCGCCAGCAGTTTGATACCCTACAATGAGCAGTTCTTC
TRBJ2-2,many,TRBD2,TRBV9,CASSDPGLAGGMYTGELFF,TGTGCCAGCAGCGATCCGGGACTAGCGGGAGGAATGTACACCGGGGAGCTGTTTTTT
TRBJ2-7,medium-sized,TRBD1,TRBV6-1,CASSENRGLYEQYF,TGTGCCAGCAGTGAAAACAGGGGTCTGTACGAGCAGTACTTC
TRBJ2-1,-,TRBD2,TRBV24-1,CATSDLAGSSYNEKFF,TGTGCCACCAGTGATTTAGCGGGAAGCTCCTACAATGAGAAATTCTTC
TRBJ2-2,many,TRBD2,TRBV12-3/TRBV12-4,CASSLLAGGPAGELFF,TGTGCCAGCAGTTTGTTAGCGGGAGGGCCGGCCGGGGAGCTGTTTTTT
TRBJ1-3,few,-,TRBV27,CASGAIWGTGNTIYF,TGTGCCAGCGGTGCAATATGGGGGACTGGAAACACCATATATTTT
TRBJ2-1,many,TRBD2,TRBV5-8,CASRKILAGYNEQFF,TGTGCCAGCAGGAAAATCCTAGCGGGGTACAATGAGCAGTTCTTC
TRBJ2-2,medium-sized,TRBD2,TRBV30,CAWSRGRTTGELFF,TGTGCCTGGAGTCGCGGGAGGACCACCGGGGAGCTGTTTTTT
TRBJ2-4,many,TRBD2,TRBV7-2,CASSLVGTRSFGSKNIQYF,TGTGCCAGCAGCTTAGTAGGGACTAGGTCTTTTGGATCCAAAAACATTCAGTACTTC
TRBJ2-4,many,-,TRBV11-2,CASSLDWAANIQYF,TGTGCCAGCAGCTTAGATTGGGCTGCTAACATTCAGTACTTC
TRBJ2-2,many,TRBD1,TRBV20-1,CSAPRQGRRELFF,TGCAGTGCGCCCCGACAGGGACGCAGGGAGCTGTTTTTT
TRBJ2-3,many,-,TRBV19,CASSIYKRGTDTQYF,TGTGCCAGTAGTATATACAAGAGGGGCACAGATACGCAGTATTTT
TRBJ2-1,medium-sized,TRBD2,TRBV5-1,CASSSSAGVASNEQFF,TGCGCCAGCAGCTCCTCAGCGGGAGTGGCTTCCAATGAGCAGTTCTTC
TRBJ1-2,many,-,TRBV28,CASREGGYFGYTF,TGTGCCAGCAGGGAAGGAGGGTATTTTGGCTACACCTTC
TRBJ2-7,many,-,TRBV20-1,CSARDRFGPLPNEQYF,TGCAGTGCTAGAGATCGGTTTGGACCCCTTCCGAACGAGCAGTACTTC
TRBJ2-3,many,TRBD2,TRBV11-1,CASSQGLAAQRSTDTQYF,TGTGCCAGCAGCCAGGGACTAGCGGCCCAACGGAGCACAGATACGCAGTATTTT
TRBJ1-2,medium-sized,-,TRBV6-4,CAAIPTGISIYGYTF,TGTGCCGCAATCCCTACAGGGATTTCGATCTATGGCTACACCTTC
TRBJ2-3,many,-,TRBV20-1,CSASRTDTQYF,TGCAGTGCTAGTCGCACAGATACGCAGTATTTT
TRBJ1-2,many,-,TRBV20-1,CSARDRQGYGYTF,TGCAGTGCTAGAGATCGGCAGGGCTATGGCTACACCTTC
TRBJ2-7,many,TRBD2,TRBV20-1,CSARGPGLAGALGQYF,TGCAGTGCTAGAGGCCCGGGACTAGCGGGGGCCCTAGGGCAGTACTTC
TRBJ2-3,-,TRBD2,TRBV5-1,CASGWEPGLALLDTQYF,TGCGCCAGCGGGTGGGAACCGGGACTAGCTCTTCTTGATACGCAGTATTTT
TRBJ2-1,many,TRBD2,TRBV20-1,CSASGYLAEHYNEQFF,TGCAGTGCTAGTGGATACCTAGCGGAACACTACAATGAGCAGTTCTTC
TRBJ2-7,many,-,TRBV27,CASSPRDPSYEQYF,TGTGCCAGCAGTCCCCGGGACCCATCCTACGAGCAGTACTTC
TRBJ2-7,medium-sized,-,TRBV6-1,CASSVQPGTWSSYEQYF,TGTGCCAGCAGTGTTCAGCCCGGGACTTGGAGCTCCTACGAGCAGTACTTC
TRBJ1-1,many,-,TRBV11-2,CASSFENTEAFF,TGTGCCAGCAGCTTTGAGAACACTGAAGCTTTCTTT
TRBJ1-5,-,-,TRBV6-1,CASSGKGGPNQHQHF,TGTGCCAGCAGCGGAAAAGGGGGACCTAATCAGCACCAGCATTTT
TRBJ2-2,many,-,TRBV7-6,CASSDFIGELFF,TGTGCCAGCAGCGATTTTATCGGGGAGCTGTTTTTT
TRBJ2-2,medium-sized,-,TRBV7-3,CASSLSSNTGELFF,TGTGCCAGCAGCTTATCGTCGAACACCGGGGAGCTGTTTTTT
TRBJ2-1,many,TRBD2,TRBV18,CASSLLAGNEQFF,TGTGCCAGCTCATTACTAGCGGGAAATGAGCAGTTCTTC
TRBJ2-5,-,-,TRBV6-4,CASSDRQETQYF,TGTGCCAGCAGTGACCGGCAAGAGACCCAGTACTTC
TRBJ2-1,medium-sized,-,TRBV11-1,CASSVNPVSNEQFF,TGTGCCAGCAGCGTTAATCCCGTGAGCAATGAGCAGTTCTTC
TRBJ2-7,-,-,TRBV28,CASSPLGGSYEQYF,TGTGCCAGCAGTCCGCTGGGCGGGTCCTACGAGCAGTACTTC
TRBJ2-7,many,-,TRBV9,CASSVDGISYEQYF,TGTGCCAGCAGCGTAGATGGGATCTCTTACGAGCAGTACTTC
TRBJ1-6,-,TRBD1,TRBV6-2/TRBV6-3,CASSSTGPYLVSLLHF,TGTGCCAGCAGTTCGACAGGGCCGTACCTAGTTTCACTCCTCCACTTT
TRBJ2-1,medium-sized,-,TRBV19,CASSMGTSLAVRSYNEQFF,TGTGCCAGTAGTATGGGGACGTCGTTAGCGGTGCGCTCCTACAATGAGCAGTTCTTC
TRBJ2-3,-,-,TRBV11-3,CASSLGGSPDTHYF,TGTGCCAGCAGCTTGGGCGGGTCCCCAGATACGCATTATTTT
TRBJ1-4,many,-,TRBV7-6,CASSLTIRGQGEKLFF,TGTGCCAGCAGCTTAACTATAAGGGGCCAAGGGGAAAAACTGTTTTTT
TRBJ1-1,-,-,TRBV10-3,CVIRAEMNTEAFF,TGTGTCATCCGGGCGGAAATGAACACTGAAGCTTTCTTT
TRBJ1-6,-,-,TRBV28,CASRPTGSNSHFHF,TGTGCCAGCAGGCCTACAGGATCCAATTCACACTTCCACTTT
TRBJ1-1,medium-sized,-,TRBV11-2,CASSLVPGAGEAFF,TGTGCCAGCAGCTTAGTTCCGGGGGCGGGTGAAGCTTTCTTT
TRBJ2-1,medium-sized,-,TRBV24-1,CATSDFKDEQFF,TGTGCCACCAGTGATTTTAAAGATGAGCAGTTCTTC
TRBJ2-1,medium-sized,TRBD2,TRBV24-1,CATSDPTGLAKDNEQFF,TGTGCCACCAGTGATCCCACGGGACTAGCGAAAGACAATGAGCAGTTCTTC
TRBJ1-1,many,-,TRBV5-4,CASRPGSGNTEAFF,TGTGCCAGCAGGCCGGGGAGTGGGAACACTGAAGCTTTCTTT
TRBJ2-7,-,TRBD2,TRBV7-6,CASSPGTSGSQGYEQYF,TGTGCCAGCAGTCCCGGGACTAGCGGCAGTCAGGGCTACGAGCAGTACTTC
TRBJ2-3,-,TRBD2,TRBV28,CASSLCGTSGRAPDTQYF,TGTGCCAGCAGTTTATGCGGGACTAGCGGGAGGGCCCCGGATACGCAGTATTTT